Here is one T cell receptor (beta chain) with its context. The antigen is unknown. This sample was included in a study of read filtering for tumor transcriptome and immune sequencing. Study-wide background: R-ISS stage counts were under 10 for I, around 17 for II, about 7 for III. Study-level results: The sorted CD138-negative fraction was a mixed bone marrow immune population, not purified T cells.

Trimming removed 4 bases at V and 0 bases at J, with 3 bases between. The CDR3 is 11 amino acids. The germline CDR1 and CDR2 sequences are SQVTM and ANQGSEA. This library used roughly 370 ng RNA and molecular barcoded adaptors spanning alpha/delta and beta/gamma chains. TCRdb re-derived calls from the reads in MiXCR, one entry per CDR3 protein. The sample has tens of thousands of distinct CDR3 sequences, roughly 14% seen once. The receptor's source is a donor at least 40 years old with multiple myeloma. Sequenced material: a population of CD138-negative cells sorted from bone marrow. The chain is built from TRBV29-1 and TRBJ2-5, with D unresolved. This CDR3 reads CSVAHQETQYF. For the CDR3, the DNA is TGCAGCGTTGCACACCAAGAGACCCAGTACTTC.